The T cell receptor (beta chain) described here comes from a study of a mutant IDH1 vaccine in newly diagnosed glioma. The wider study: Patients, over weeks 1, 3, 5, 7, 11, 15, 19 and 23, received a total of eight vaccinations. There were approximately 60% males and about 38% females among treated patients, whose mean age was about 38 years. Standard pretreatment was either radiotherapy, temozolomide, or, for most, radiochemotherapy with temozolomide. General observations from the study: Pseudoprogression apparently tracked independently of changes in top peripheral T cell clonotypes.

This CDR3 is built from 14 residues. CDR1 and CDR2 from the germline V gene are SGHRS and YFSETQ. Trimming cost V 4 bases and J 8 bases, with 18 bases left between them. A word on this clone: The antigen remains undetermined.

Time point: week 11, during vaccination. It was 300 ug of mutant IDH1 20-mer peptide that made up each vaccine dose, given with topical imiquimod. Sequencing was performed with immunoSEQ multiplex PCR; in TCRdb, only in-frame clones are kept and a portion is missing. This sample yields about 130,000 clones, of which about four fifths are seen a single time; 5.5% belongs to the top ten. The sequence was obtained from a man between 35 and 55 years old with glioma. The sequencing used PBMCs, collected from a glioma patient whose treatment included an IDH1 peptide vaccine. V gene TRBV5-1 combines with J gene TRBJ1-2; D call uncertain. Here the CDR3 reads CASSQSQEAVGYTF. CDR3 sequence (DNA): TGCGCCAGCAGCCAATCTCAGGAGGCGGTAGGCTACACCTTC.